These 29 T cell receptor beta chains came from one sample sequenced in a study of shared clonotypes between healthy human individuals. Assay used: immunoSEQ multiplex PCR; TCRdb lists only in-frame clones, some missing. Seen here are 550,000 to 600,000 clones, roughly 79% observed once, and the top ten hold 12%. Sequenced material: PBMCs. The receptors were gathered from a woman in her thirties or forties in good health. Some clones in this sample may be carry-over from other donors' samples.

To note about this clone: A far larger clone is off by one base, so a read error is likely. J is TRBJ2-7 and V is TRBV18; D gene unclear. Trimming cost V 4 bases and J 3 bases, with 13 bases left between them. The CDR3 loop spans 14 amino acids. The germline V gene has CDR1 KGHSH and CDR2 LQKENI. CDR3: CASSHMDGYYEQYF. CDR3 nucleotides: TGTGCCAGCTCACACATGGACGGATACTACGAGCAGTACTTC. Full variable domain (outside the CDR3, taken from reference TRBV18 and TRBJ2-7): NAGVMQNPRHLVRRRGQEARLRCSPMKGHSHVYWYRQLPEEGLKFMVYLQKENIIDESGMPKERFSAEFPKEGPSILRIQQVVRGDSAAYFCASSHMDGYYEQYFGPGTRLTVT.

This clone was picked up one time. The V and J genes are TRBV7-2 and TRBJ2-5; the D gene is possibly TRBD1 (6 bases). The CDR3 extends over 14 amino acids. Germline CDR1 SGHTA, CDR2 FQGNSA. V was clipped by 4 bases and J by 5 bases, with 14 bases between them. CDR3 region: CASSWQGSEETQYF. The DNA of the CDR3 is TGTGCCAGCAGCTGGCAGGGGTCGGAGGAGACCCAGTACTTC.

This clone has a count of ten or more. Within the sample, other DNA sequences also encode this same CDR3. This chain links TRBV2 with TRBJ1-4; 8 bases map to TRBD1. Germline CDR1 and CDR2: SNHLY and FYNNEI. There are 17 residues in the CDR3. V lost 3 bases, J lost 7 bases, and 13 bases stayed unmatched. The CDR3 sequence: CASSDAAGGIVGEKLFF. For the CDR3, the DNA is TGTGCCAGCAGTGACGCGGCAGGGGGCATAGTGGGTGAAAAACTGTTTTTT.

The chain links TRBV2 to TRBJ2-2; D is ambiguous. The germline V gene has CDR1 SNHLY and CDR2 FYNNEI. The CDR3 consists of 13 residues. V gave up 0 bases and J gave up 8 bases, with 7 bases separating them. The CDR3 nucleotides are TGTGCCAGCAGTGAAGCTCGTGGGGGGGAGCTGTTTTTT. It is translated as CASSEARGGELFF.

This clone was recorded once. The chain uses TRBV5-6 and TRBJ1-1; D unclear. CDR1 SGHDT and CDR2 YYEEEE come from the germline V gene. The CDR3 is 13 amino acids. Trimming removed 0 bases from V and 1 base from J, with 4 bases in between. In nucleotides, the CDR3 is TGTGCCAGCAGCTTGGAGCGGAACACTGAAGCTTTCTTT. As protein: CASSLERNTEAFF.

This chain links TRBV6-1 with TRBJ1-6, with a possible D match to TRBD1 (5 bases). The CDR3 has 16 residues. Trimming took off 2 bases at V and 10 bases at J, with 18 bases between the two ends. CDR1 is MNHNS, CDR2 SASEGT, per germline. The CDR3 sequence: CASSESGGEPRSPLHF. The DNA for the CDR3 is TGTGCCAGCAGTGAATCGGGAGGGGAACCGCGGTCACCCCTCCACTTT.

As DNA, the CDR3 is TGTGCCAGCAGTCCGCCGACAGATAACTATGGCTACACCTTC. Protein product: CASSPPTDNYGYTF. The J gene is TRBJ1-2, the V gene TRBV28; D is possibly TRBD1 (5 bases). Deletions cut 5 bases from V and 1 base from J, with 11 bases between. Germline values: CDR1 MDHEN, CDR2 SYDVKM. The CDR3 has 14 amino acids.

The chain joins TRBV2 to TRBJ2-1; D gene unclear. The CDR3 length is 12 residues. Germline values: CDR1 SNHLY, CDR2 FYNNEI. Between the trimmed V and J ends, which lost 7 bases and 3 bases, there was a span of 7 bases. This chain's CDR3 is CASTRSYNEQFF. The CDR3 nucleotides read TGTGCCAGCACCCGCAGCTACAATGAGCAGTTCTTC.

The CDR3 loop reads CASRGVSGNQPQHF. CDR3 nucleotide sequence: TGTGCCAGCAGAGGAGTATCGGGCAATCAGCCCCAGCATTTT. The rearrangement links TRBV6-1 to TRBJ1-5, with D unresolved. CDR3 length: 14 residues. Germline loops: CDR1 MNHNS, CDR2 SASEGT. Trimming removed 6 bases from V and 2 bases from J, with 11 bases in between.

As regards this clone: At one end, the junction sequence differs from germline, possibly due to a read error. V is TRBV5-6 and J is TRBJ2-5; 12 nucleotides agree with TRBD1. This CDR3 has 16 residues. The germline gives CDR1 SGHDT, CDR2 YYEEEE. DNA for the CDR3: TGTGCCAGCAGCATAGGGACAGGGGGCGGCCAACAGACCCAGTACTTC. Translation gives CASSIGTGGGQQTQYF.

V usage is TRBV10-1 and J usage is TRBJ2-2, with 11 bases aligning to TRBD1. This CDR3 spans 15 amino acids. Germline CDR1 is WNHNN and CDR2 is SYGVQD (reference sequence). The ends lost 6 bases at V and 3 bases at J; junction bases unmatched: 3. As DNA, the CDR3 is TGCGCCAGCAGCGGACAGGGGGCGGACACCGGGGAGCTGTTTTTT. It translates to CASSGQGADTGELFF.

The sample holds one count of this clone. The rearrangement links TRBV19 to TRBJ1-4; D may be TRBD1 (6 bases). Trimming removed 4 bases at V and 9 bases at J, with 12 bases between. This CDR3 has 13 residues. Germline V gives CDR1 LNHDA, CDR2 SQIVND (reference sequence). The CDR3 nucleotides are TGTGCCAGTAGTACAGGACAGCTCAAAAAACTGTTTTTT. Protein: CASSTGQLKKLFF.

With regard to this clone: One junction end disagrees with the germline gene, perhaps due to a read error. The gene calls are TRBV10-2 and TRBJ2-1, with 12 bases identical to TRBD2. The CDR3 length is 14 residues. CDR1 and CDR2 from the germline V gene are WSHSY and SAAADI. The DNA for the CDR3 is TGCGCGAGCAGCGCTAGCGGGAGGGGTAATGAGCAGTTCTTC. It encodes CASSASGRGNEQFF.

The chain joins TRBV11-3 to TRBJ2-1; D is tentatively TRBD1 or TRBD2 (5 bases each). V lost 7 bases, J lost 5 bases, and 15 bases lay in between. The CDR3 sequence is 14 residues long. Germline V gives CDR1 SGHNT, CDR2 YENEEA. The CDR3 reads CASTPGRIDNEQFF. The CDR3 coding sequence is TGTGCCAGCACCCCGGGACGGATCGACAATGAGCAGTTCTTC.

CDR3 DNA sequence: TGTGCCAGCAGCAGTTGGGCAGGGCGGAACACTGAAGCTTTCTTT. Amino acids: CASSSWAGRNTEAFF. The chain has TRBV7-6 and TRBJ1-1, with D possibly being TRBD1 (5 bases). The CDR3 covers 15 residues. The V gene lost 5 bases and the J gene lost 1 base, with 14 bases spanning the gap. The germline V gene encodes CDR1 SGHVS and CDR2 FNYEAQ. The variable domain in full, with the rest retrieved from reference TRBV7-6 and TRBJ1-1, is GAGVSQSPRYKVTKRGQDVALRCDPISGHVSLYWYRQALGQGPEFLTYFNYEAQQDKSGLPNDRFSAERPEGSISTLTIQRTEQRDSAMYRCASSSWAGRNTEAFFGQGTRLTVV.

V usage is TRBV6-6 and J usage is TRBJ2-7; D perhaps matches TRBD2 (6 bases). V was clipped by 4 bases and J by 6 bases, with 13 bases between them. This CDR3 contains 13 residues. Germline V gene lookup returns CDR1 MNHNY and CDR2 SVGAGI (reference sequence). DNA of the CDR3: TGTGCCAGCAGTTCGACGGGACTTGGCGAGCAGTACTTC. Amino acid sequence: CASSSTGLGEQYF.

The V call is TRBV11-3, the J call TRBJ2-1; 15 nucleotides align to TRBD2. The CDR3 length is 15 residues. Per the germline V gene, CDR1 is SGHNT and CDR2 is YENEEA. Trimming cost V 5 bases and J 12 bases; bases outside gene matches: 8. The CDR3 DNA follows: TGTGCCAGCAGCGACACGTCGGGACTAGCGGGAGGGCAGTTCTTC. Its protein product is CASSDTSGLAGGQFF.

CDR3 loop: CAISRGTQETQYF. The CDR3 DNA reads TGTGCCATCAGTAGGGGTACTCAAGAGACCCAGTACTTC. The V gene is TRBV10-3, the J gene TRBJ2-5; the D gene is possibly TRBD1 (5 bases). Trimming stripped 5 bases from V and 2 bases from J, with 9 bases between. Germline V gives CDR1 ENHRY, CDR2 SYGVKD. The CDR3 spans 13 residues.

This clone has more than one count but fewer than ten. The chain is built from TRBV25-1 and TRBJ2-3; D is undetermined. Germline values: CDR1 MGHDK, CDR2 SYGVNS. The CDR3 loop spans 13 amino acids. The V end was cut by 1 base, the J end by 0 bases, with 2 bases between. CDR3 coding DNA: TGTGCCAGCAGTGAATGGAGCACAGATACGCAGTATTTT. It yields the protein CASSEWSTDTQYF.

The chain uses TRBV18 and TRBJ1-5; D might be TRBD1 (5 bases). The CDR3 spans 15 residues. The germline V gene has CDR1 KGHSH and CDR2 LQKENI. The V end was cut by 6 bases, the J end by 7 bases, with 19 bases between. The CDR3 DNA follows: TGTGCCAGCTCGCTAGGGACGTCGAGGGAGCAGCCCCAGCATTTT. Its translation: CASSLGTSREQPQHF. Full variable domain (remainder filled in from reference TRBV18 and TRBJ1-5): NAGVMQNPRHLVRRRGQEARLRCSPMKGHSHVYWYRQLPEEGLKFMVYLQKENIIDESGMPKERFSAEFPKEGPSILRIQQVVRGDSAAYFCASSLGTSREQPQHFGDGTRLSIL.

The V call is TRBV6-5, the J call TRBJ2-2; D ambiguous. Germline V lookup: CDR1 MNHEY, CDR2 SVGAGI. The CDR3 spans 15 residues. The V and J ends lost 2 bases and 6 bases respectively, with 13 bases between them. CDR3 coding DNA: TGTGCCAGCAGTTACCCCCCAGGAGCCGCCGGGGAGCTGTTTTTT. Protein sequence: CASSYPPGAAGELFF.

V gene TRBV7-8 combines with J gene TRBJ2-1, with 7 bases that match TRBD1. This CDR3 is 16 amino acids long. Trimming at V came to 6 bases and at J to 7 bases, leaving 15 bases not matched to a gene. Germline lookup yields CDR1 SGHVS and CDR2 FQNEAQ. CDR3 nucleotides: TGTGCCAGCAGGCGGCAGAGACAGGGCGGTCCAAATGAGCAGTTCTTC. This encodes CASRRQRQGGPNEQFF.

The V and J genes are TRBV29-1 and TRBJ2-2, with D unclear. The germline CDR1 and CDR2 sequences are SQVTM and ANQGSEA. V gave up 3 bases and J gave up 5 bases, with 13 bases separating them. The CDR3 is 14 residues long. CDR3 amino acids: CSVERLPGTGELFF. The CDR3 DNA reads as TGCAGCGTTGAGCGGCTCCCCGGGACCGGGGAGCTGTTTTTT.

The rearrangement uses TRBV19 and TRBJ1-1, with unresolved D. The germline gives CDR1 LNHDA, CDR2 SQIVND (reference sequence). This CDR3 comprises 15 residues. V lost 3 bases and J lost 5, with 16 bases in between. CDR3 DNA sequence: TGTGCCAGTAGTATTGTTCGGGAAGGAGGGACTGAAGCTTTCTTT. Its translation is CASSIVREGGTEAFF.

This chain connects TRBV7-9 to TRBJ1-4; no definite D call. Germline CDR1 SEHNR, CDR2 FQNEAQ (reference sequence). The V and J ends lost 5 bases and 0 bases respectively, with 10 bases between them. CDR3 length: 15 residues. DNA of the CDR3: TGTGCCAGCAGCCGGCAGATGTCAACTAATGAAAAACTGTTTTTT. Amino acid sequence: CASSRQMSTNEKLFF.

J is TRBJ2-5 and V is TRBV19; 8 bases align to TRBD1. The CDR3 runs 17 residues. CDR1 is LNHDA and CDR2 is SQIVND in the germline V gene (reference sequence). V dropped 2 bases and J dropped 4; count of bases not matched to a gene: 12. Here the CDR3 reads CASSIRGDRLGSETQYF. For the CDR3, the DNA is TGTGCCAGTAGTATACGAGGGGACAGGTTGGGGTCAGAGACCCAGTACTTC.

The sample holds one count of this clone. The V and J genes are TRBV2 and TRBJ2-2, with a tentative D call TRBD1 (7 bases). CDR1 SNHLY and CDR2 FYNNEI come from the germline V gene. V shed 4 bases and J shed 7 bases, with 13 bases lying between them. The CDR3 totals 14 residues. The CDR3 sequence is CASSGLRGVGELFF. The DNA for the CDR3 is TGTGCCAGCAGTGGGCTCAGGGGGGTCGGGGAGCTGTTTTTT.

The rearrangement joins TRBV7-8 to TRBJ2-1; weak D call: TRBD1 (5 bases). The CDR3 extends over 14 amino acids. Germline CDR1 SGHVS, CDR2 FQNEAQ. V was pared by 1 base and J by 4 bases, with 8 bases between. CDR3 nucleotide sequence: TGTGCCAGCAGCTTAGTTGGGGCTTACAATGAGCAGTTCTTC. It is translated as CASSLVGAYNEQFF.

The chain joins TRBV28 to TRBJ2-5, with D tentatively TRBD1 or TRBD2 (5 bases each). The CDR3 length is 15 residues. Trimming removed 3 bases at V and 2 bases at J, with 13 bases between. Per the germline V gene, CDR1 is MDHEN and CDR2 is SYDVKM. The CDR3 loop is CASSFGVGTQETQYF. CDR3 coding DNA: TGTGCCAGCAGTTTTGGTGTAGGGACGCAAGAGACCCAGTACTTC.